Only a few counts were recorded for the clone carrying this T cell receptor (beta chain). The antigen is not known. This record comes from a study of PD-1 blockade in classical Hodgkin lymphoma. Trimming shortened V by 1 base and J by 0 bases, and 16 bases separated the two germline ends. CDR1 and CDR2 from the germline V gene are GTSNPN and SVGIG (reference sequence). The CDR3 sequence is 18 residues long. Notes on the study in general: Patients who responded completely had about the same baseline diversity as newly diagnosed patients. The study found that TCR diversity rose significantly by C4D1 in CD4+ but not CD8+ cells. Baseline TCR diversity was reportedly lower in newly diagnosed patients than in healthy donors. It was reported as lower still in relapsed/refractory patients.

Here immunoSEQ multiplex PCR was the method, and the copy in TCRdb shows in-frame clones only, minus some. Of approximately 44,000 clones in the sample, 55% to 80% were seen once. The sample's time point: cycle 4 day 1 (C4D1), after 5 to 7 weeks of nivolumab. Every patient experienced relapse after autologous stem cell transplantation, and brentuximab vedotin exposure varied. Best response was recorded as complete response, partial response or progressive disease. The chain joins TRBV30 to TRBJ1-6, with a weak D call TRBD1 (5 bases). This TCR was recovered from a human donor with classical Hodgkin lymphoma. Here the sequenced sample was peripheral blood mononuclear cells (PBMCs), taken before the fourth cycle of nivolumab. The CDR3 region is CAWSGGGRSSSYNSPLHF. The DNA of the CDR3 is TGTGCCTGGAGTGGGGGGGGACGTTCGAGCTCCTATAATTCACCCCTCCACTTT. Based on the CDR3 plus reference TRBV30 and TRBJ1-6, the full variable domain is SQTIHQWPATLVQPVGSPLSLECTVEGTSNPNLYWYRQAAGRGLQLLFYSVGIGQISSEVPQNLSASRPQDRQFILSSKKLLLSDSGFYLCAWSGGGRSSSYNSPLHFGNGTRLTVT.